These 4 T cell receptor beta chains share one sample of origin, sequenced in a study of cytomegalovirus exposure and HLA in healthy donors. PCR employed 60 Vbeta and 13 Jbeta primers. The assay was immunoSEQ multiplex PCR, and TCRdb's table has in-frame clones only and misses some. Of about 170,000 clones listed, approximately 70% are singletons. The specimen was PBMCs. The source is a man between 35 and 55 years old in good health and CMV-seropositive.

The rearrangement uses TRBV5-1 and TRBJ2-2; 12 bases line up with TRBD1. Germline V CDR1 and CDR2: SGHRS, YFSETQ. V lost 4 bases to trimming and J lost 6 bases; unmatched junction nucleotides: 7. The CDR3 loop spans 16 amino acids. The CDR3 protein is CASSTPGTGGSGELFF. The CDR3 DNA follows: TGCGCCAGCAGCACCCCCGGGACAGGGGGCTCCGGGGAGCTGTTTTTT.

This clone was seen a handful of times. V gene TRBV6-5 combines with J gene TRBJ1-5; D unclear. The V end lost 2 bases, the J end lost 1 base, and 6 bases lay between the germline ends. Germline CDR1 reads MNHEY; CDR2 reads SVGAGI. There are 14 residues in the CDR3. The CDR3 is CASSYKRSNQPQHF. The CDR3 nucleotides read TGTGCCAGCAGTTACAAGCGAAGCAATCAGCCCCAGCATTTT.

The sample holds a few counts of this clone. CDR3 amino acids: CASRDNNYGYTF. The CDR3 nucleotides are TGTGCCAGTCGTGACAATAACTATGGCTACACCTTC. The chain carries TRBV18 and TRBJ1-2; no clear D gene. V shed 9 bases and J shed 1 base, with 9 bases lying between them. CDR3 size: 12 residues. Germline V lookup: CDR1 KGHSH, CDR2 LQKENI.

This sequence joins TRBV4-3 and TRBJ1-1, with no clear D. Trimming cost V 1 base and J 2 bases, with 11 bases left between them. There are 15 residues in the CDR3. The germline gives CDR1 LGHNA, CDR2 YSLEER. CDR3 residues: CASSQVLLGNTEAFF. For the CDR3, the DNA is TGCGCCAGCAGCCAAGTACTTTTGGGCAACACTGAAGCTTTCTTT.